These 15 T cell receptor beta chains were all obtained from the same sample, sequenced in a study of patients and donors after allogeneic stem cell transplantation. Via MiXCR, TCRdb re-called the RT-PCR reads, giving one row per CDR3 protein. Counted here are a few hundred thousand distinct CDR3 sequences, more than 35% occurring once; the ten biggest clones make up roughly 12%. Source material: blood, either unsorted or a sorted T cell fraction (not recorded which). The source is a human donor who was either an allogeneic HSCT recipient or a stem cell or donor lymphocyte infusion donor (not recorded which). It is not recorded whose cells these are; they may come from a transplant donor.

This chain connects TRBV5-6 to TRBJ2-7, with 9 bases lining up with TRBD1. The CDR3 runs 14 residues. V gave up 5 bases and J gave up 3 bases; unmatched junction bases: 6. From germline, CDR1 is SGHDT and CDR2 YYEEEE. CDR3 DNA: TGTGCCAGCAGTCCCGGGACAGGGTTCTACGAGCAGTACTTC. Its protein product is CASSPGTGFYEQYF.

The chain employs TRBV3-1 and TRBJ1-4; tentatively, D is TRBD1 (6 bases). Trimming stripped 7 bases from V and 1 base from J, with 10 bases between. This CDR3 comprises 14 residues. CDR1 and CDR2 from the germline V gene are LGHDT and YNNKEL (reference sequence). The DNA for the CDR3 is TGTGCCAGCAACACAGGGTTAACTAATGAAAAACTGTTTTTT. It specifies CASNTGLTNEKLFF.

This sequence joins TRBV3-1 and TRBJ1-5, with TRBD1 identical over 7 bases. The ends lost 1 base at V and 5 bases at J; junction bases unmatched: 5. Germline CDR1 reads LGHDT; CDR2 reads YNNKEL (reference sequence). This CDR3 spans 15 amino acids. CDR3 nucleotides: TGTGCCAGCAGCCAAGGACAGGGTCTGGATCAGCCCCAGCATTTT. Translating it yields CASSQGQGLDQPQHF.

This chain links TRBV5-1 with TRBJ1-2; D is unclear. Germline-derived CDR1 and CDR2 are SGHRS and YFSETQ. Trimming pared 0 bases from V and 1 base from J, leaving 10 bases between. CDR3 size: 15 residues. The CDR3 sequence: CASSLEANLNYGYTF. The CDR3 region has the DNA TGCGCCAGCAGCTTGGAAGCTAATCTTAACTATGGCTACACCTTC.

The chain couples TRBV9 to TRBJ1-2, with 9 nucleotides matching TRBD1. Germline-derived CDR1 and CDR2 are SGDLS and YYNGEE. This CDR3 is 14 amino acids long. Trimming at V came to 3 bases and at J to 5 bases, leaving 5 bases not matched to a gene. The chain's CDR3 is CASSGGQGFYGYTF. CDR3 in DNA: TGTGCCAGCAGCGGGGGACAGGGATTTTATGGCTACACCTTC.

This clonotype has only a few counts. CDR3 protein: CASSLQGISNQPQHF. The CDR3 DNA is TGTGCCAGCAGTTTACAGGGGATTAGCAATCAGCCCCAGCATTTT. The chain joins TRBV12-3 or TRBV12-4 to TRBJ1-5; D is possibly TRBD1 (6 bases). The CDR3 covers 15 residues. Trimming cost V 2 bases and J 0 bases, with 8 bases left between them.

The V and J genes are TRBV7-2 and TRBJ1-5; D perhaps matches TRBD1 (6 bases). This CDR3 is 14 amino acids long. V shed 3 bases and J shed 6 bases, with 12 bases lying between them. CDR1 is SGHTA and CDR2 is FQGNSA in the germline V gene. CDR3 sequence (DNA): TGTGCCAGCAGCTTGCACAGGGCAAGTCAGCCCCAGCATTTT. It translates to CASSLHRASQPQHF.

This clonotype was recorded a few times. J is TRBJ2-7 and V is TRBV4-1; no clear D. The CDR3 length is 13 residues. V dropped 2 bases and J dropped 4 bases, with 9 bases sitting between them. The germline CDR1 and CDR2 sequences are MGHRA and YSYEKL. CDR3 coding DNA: TGCGCCAGCAGCCAAAAGGACCCATACGAGCAGTACTTC. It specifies CASSQKDPYEQYF.

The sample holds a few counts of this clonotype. The CDR3 here is CASSGWTALNEKLFF. The CDR3 nucleotides read TGTGCCAGCAGCGGGTGGACAGCCCTTAATGAAAAACTGTTTTTT. This chain joins TRBV7-9 and TRBJ1-4; D is possibly TRBD1 (6 bases). Germline V gene lookup returns CDR1 SEHNR and CDR2 FQNEAQ (reference sequence). V lost 5 bases and J lost 4, with 14 bases in between. The CDR3 sequence is 15 residues long.

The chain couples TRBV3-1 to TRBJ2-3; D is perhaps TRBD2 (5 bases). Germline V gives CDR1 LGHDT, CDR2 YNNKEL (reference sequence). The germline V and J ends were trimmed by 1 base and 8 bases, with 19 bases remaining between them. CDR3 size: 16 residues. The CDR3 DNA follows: TGTGCCAGCAGCCAAGTCCTAGCCCCCCTCACGGGTACGCAGTATTTT. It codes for CASSQVLAPLTGTQYF.

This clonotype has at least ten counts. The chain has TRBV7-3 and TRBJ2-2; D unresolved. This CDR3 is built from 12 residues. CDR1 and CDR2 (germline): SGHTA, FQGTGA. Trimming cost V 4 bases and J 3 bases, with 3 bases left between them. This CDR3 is CASSSDTGELFF. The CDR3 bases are TGTGCCAGCAGCTCCGACACCGGGGAGCTGTTTTTT. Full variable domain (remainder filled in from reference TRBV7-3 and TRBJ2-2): GAGVSQTPSNKVTEKGKYVELRCDPISGHTALYWYRQSLGQGPEFLIYFQGTGAADDSGLPNDRFFAVRPEGSVSTLKIQRTERGDSAVYLCASSSDTGELFFGEGSRLTVL.

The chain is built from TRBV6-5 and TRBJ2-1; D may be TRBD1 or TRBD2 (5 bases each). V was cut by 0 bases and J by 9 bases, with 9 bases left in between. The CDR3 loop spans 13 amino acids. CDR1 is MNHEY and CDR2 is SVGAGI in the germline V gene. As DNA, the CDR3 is TGTGCCAGCAGTTACTCGTACGGGACTGAGCAGTTCTTC. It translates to CASSYSYGTEQFF.

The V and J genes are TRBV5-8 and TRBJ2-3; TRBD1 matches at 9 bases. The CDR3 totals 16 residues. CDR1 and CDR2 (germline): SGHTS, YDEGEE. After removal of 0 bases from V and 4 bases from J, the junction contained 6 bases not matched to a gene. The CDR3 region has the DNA TGTGCCAGCAGCTTGGTACGACAGGGGGGCGCAGATACGCAGTATTTT. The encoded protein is CASSLVRQGGADTQYF.

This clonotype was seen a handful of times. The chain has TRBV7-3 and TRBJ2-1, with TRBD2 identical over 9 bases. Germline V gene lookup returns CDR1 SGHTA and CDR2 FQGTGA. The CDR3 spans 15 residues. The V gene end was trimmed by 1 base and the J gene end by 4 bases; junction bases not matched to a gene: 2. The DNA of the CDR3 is TGTGCCAGCAGCTTAATGAGCGGGGGGTACAATGAGCAGTTCTTC. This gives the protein CASSLMSGGYNEQFF. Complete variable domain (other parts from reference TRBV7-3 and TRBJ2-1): GAGVSQTPSNKVTEKGKYVELRCDPISGHTALYWYRQSLGQGPEFLIYFQGTGAADDSGLPNDRFFAVRPEGSVSTLKIQRTERGDSAVYLCASSLMSGGYNEQFFGPGTRLTVL.

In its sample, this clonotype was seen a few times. The CDR3 region is CAISGTSSYNSPLHF. DNA of the CDR3: TGTGCCATCAGCGGCACCAGCTCCTATAATTCACCCCTCCACTTT. The rearrangement links TRBV10-3 to TRBJ1-6; D is uncertain. CDR3 length: 15 amino acids. Germline V gene data show CDR1 as ENHRY and CDR2 as SYGVKD. V lost 6 bases to trimming and J lost 0 bases, with 9 bases between them.